These 30 T cell receptor beta chains were sequenced from one sample in a study of OX40 agonist ivuxolimab in advanced cancers. This table comes from immunoSEQ multiplex PCR, and its TCRdb copy is limited to in-frame clones, with some not included. This sample has about 50,000 clones; more than 75% occur once, and the top ten carry about 11%. This specimen consisted of CD4+ or CD8+ T cells sorted from blood, obtained in a trial of the OX40 agonist ivuxolimab. These receptor sequences come from an adult with an advanced solid tumor such as melanoma, head and neck, liver or kidney cancer.

The V gene is TRBV28, the J gene TRBJ1-2; TRBD1 matches at 10 bases. Germline V gene lookup returns CDR1 MDHEN and CDR2 SYDVKM. CDR3 length: 16 residues. V lost 6 bases to trimming and J lost 8 bases; unmatched junction nucleotides: 15. The CDR3 region is CASRKVGQGDWRGYTF. CDR3 bases: TGTGCCAGCAGAAAGGTCGGACAGGGGGACTGGCGGGGCTACACCTTC.

The V and J genes are TRBV5-6 and TRBJ2-7; D call uncertain. Germline CDR1 and CDR2: SGHDT and YYEEEE. V dropped 2 bases and J dropped 7 bases, with 4 bases sitting between them. The CDR3 contains 10 residues. DNA of the CDR3: TGTGCCAGCAGCTTTTTTGAGCAGTACTTC. Translation gives CASSFFEQYF.

The chain is built from TRBV19 and TRBJ2-1; D call uncertain. CDR3 size: 13 residues. Per the germline V gene, CDR1 is LNHDA and CDR2 is SQIVND (reference sequence). V was cut by 3 bases and J by 6 bases, with 9 bases left in between. The chain's CDR3 is CASSISSRNEQFF. The CDR3 DNA sequence: TGTGCCAGTAGTATTTCGAGTCGCAATGAGCAGTTCTTC.

The V call is TRBV9, the J call TRBJ2-7, with TRBD1 identical over 7 bases. Germline V gene data show CDR1 as SGDLS and CDR2 as YYNGEE. The V and J ends lost 4 bases and 0 bases, in that order; junction bases with no gene match: 4. This CDR3 is built from 14 residues. The CDR3 DNA sequence: TGTGCCAGCAGCACAGGGGCCTCCTCCTACGAGCAGTACTTC. Its protein product is CASSTGASSYEQYF.

The chain employs TRBV28 and TRBJ2-2; 8 nucleotides line up with TRBD1. Trimming at V came to 1 base and at J to 3 bases, leaving 1 base not matched to a gene. This CDR3 is built from 15 residues. Germline CDR1 reads MDHEN; CDR2 reads SYDVKM. The CDR3 coding sequence is TGTGCCAGCAGTTTATACAGGGGGGACACCGGGGAGCTGTTTTTT. Encoded protein: CASSLYRGDTGELFF.

The table lists this clone with a count of one. The CDR3 loop is CASSQVGGVNSPLHF. In DNA form, the CDR3 reads TGCGCCAGCAGCCAAGTAGGAGGCGTAAATTCACCCCTCCACTTT. This chain connects TRBV4-1 to TRBJ1-6; D not certain. There are 15 residues in the CDR3. Germline V gene data show CDR1 as MGHRA and CDR2 as YSYEKL. Trimming stripped 1 base from V and 7 bases from J, with 11 bases between.

This clone was counted once. The rearrangement joins TRBV11-2 to TRBJ2-3, with TRBD2 matching 11 bases. J was trimmed by 6 bases and V by 2 bases; bases with no gene match: 10. The CDR3 is 17 residues long. CDR1 is SGHAT and CDR2 is FQNNGV in the germline V gene. CDR3 in DNA: TGTGCCAGCAGCTTATCTAGCGGGGGGTCTAAGCGGGATACGCAGTATTTT. This codes for CASSLSSGGSKRDTQYF. Full variable domain (rest looked up from reference TRBV11-2 and TRBJ2-3): EAGVAQSPRYKIIEKRQSVAFWCNPISGHATLYWYQQILGQGPKLLIQFQNNGVVDDSQLPKDRFSAERLKGVDSTLKIQPAKLEDSAVYLCASSLSSGGSKRDTQYFGPGTRLTVL.

The chain carries TRBV7-8 and TRBJ1-5; D remains ambiguous. V lost 3 bases and J 6 bases, leaving 12 bases between the germline ends. CDR1 is SGHVS and CDR2 is FQNEAQ in the germline V gene. The CDR3 extends over 14 amino acids. The CDR3 DNA is TGTGCCAGCAGCTTGGAATCCGAGGGTCAGCCCCAGCATTTT. It translates to CASSLESEGQPQHF. Drawing the rest from reference TRBV7-8 and TRBJ1-5, the complete variable domain is GAGVSQSPRYKVAKRGQDVALRCDPISGHVSLFWYQQALGQGPEFLTYFQNEAQLDKSGLPSDRFFAERPEGSVSTLKIQRTQQEDSAVYLCASSLESEGQPQHFGDGTRLSIL.

The rearrangement uses TRBV4-1 and TRBJ2-1; unclear D gene. This CDR3 contains 15 residues. Germline V lookup: CDR1 MGHRA, CDR2 YSYEKL. Between the trimmed V and J ends, which lost 1 base and 0 bases, there was a span of 7 bases. CDR3 in amino acids: CASSQGPGSYNEQFF. CDR3 DNA: TGCGCCAGCAGCCAAGGACCGGGCTCCTACAATGAGCAGTTCTTC.

The chain is built from TRBV10-2 and TRBJ2-5, with D tentatively TRBD2 (5 bases). Germline assignment: CDR1 WSHSY and CDR2 SAAADI. With 5 bases removed from V and 5 bases from J, the gap between germline ends came to 21 bases. CDR3 length: 16 residues. CDR3: CASSPPPQLVLETQYF. The DNA of the CDR3 is TGCGCCAGCAGTCCTCCCCCTCAACTAGTCCTTGAGACCCAGTACTTC.

The rearrangement links TRBV7-9 to TRBJ2-1; maybe TRBD2 (5 bases). This CDR3 region has 15 residues. The germline V and J ends were trimmed by 5 bases and 3 bases, with 14 bases remaining between them. The germline V gene has CDR1 SEHNR and CDR2 FQNEAQ (reference sequence). The CDR3 sequence is CASSPPEEVYNEQFF. DNA for the CDR3: TGTGCCAGCAGCCCACCGGAGGAAGTCTACAATGAGCAGTTCTTC.

The chain joins TRBV6-5 to TRBJ2-5, with 8 bases that match TRBD2. The closer fit of TRBJ2-7 to the DNA end suggests the J call may be wrong. Germline V gene lookup returns CDR1 MNHEY and CDR2 SVGAGI. The CDR3 is 14 residues long. The CDR3 coding sequence is TGTGCCAGCACCCCGCGGGGGGTTGCCTACGAGCAGTACTTC. Protein sequence: CASTPRGVAYEQYF.

The chain recombines TRBV7-3 with TRBJ2-1, with D possibly TRBD2 on 6 matching bases. V was cut by 2 bases and J by 10 bases, with 6 bases left in between. In germline, CDR1 is SGHTA, CDR2 FQGTGA. The CDR3 is made up of 11 amino acids. DNA of the CDR3: TGTGCCAGCAGCTTAGCGGGGGAGCAGTTCTTC. Its translation: CASSLAGEQFF.

V is TRBV27 and J is TRBJ1-5; D unresolved. The germline CDR1 and CDR2 sequences are MNHEY and SMNVEV (reference sequence). There are 15 residues in the CDR3. V was clipped by 6 bases and J by 5 bases, with 17 bases between them. CDR3 bases: TGTGCCAGCAGCCCGAGTTTTGGCTCCGATCAGCCCCAGCATTTT. Residues: CASSPSFGSDQPQHF.

This chain connects TRBV5-8 to TRBJ2-3, with unresolved D. Trimming took off 4 bases at V and 1 base at J, with 4 bases between the two ends. The CDR3 has 12 residues. From germline, CDR1 is SGHTS and CDR2 YDEGEE. The CDR3 is CASSHRTDTQYF. DNA for the CDR3: TGTGCCAGCAGCCACCGCACAGATACGCAGTATTTT.

This sequence joins TRBV7-9 and TRBJ1-6; no firm D call. V lost 0 bases and J 13 bases, leaving 10 bases between the germline ends. CDR3 size: 13 residues. Germline CDR1 SEHNR, CDR2 FQNEAQ (reference sequence). CDR3 residues: CASSLADLYPLHF. CDR3 DNA: TGTGCCAGCAGCTTAGCGGACCTGTACCCCCTCCACTTT. Together with reference TRBV7-9 and TRBJ1-6, the CDR3 gives the full variable domain: DTGVSQNPRHKITKRGQNVTFRCDPISEHNRLYWYRQTLGQGPEFLTYFQNEAQLEKSRLLSDRFSAERPKGSFSTLEIQRTEQGDSAMYLCASSLADLYPLHFGNGTRLTVT.

V gene TRBV19 combines with J gene TRBJ1-1; D remains unclear. Germline V gene lookup returns CDR1 LNHDA and CDR2 SQIVND (reference sequence). This CDR3 has 13 amino acids. V lost 6 bases and J lost 3, with 11 bases in between. CDR3 in amino acids: CASSLRPDTEAFF. In nucleotides, the CDR3 is TGTGCCAGTAGCCTCCGGCCTGACACTGAAGCTTTCTTT.

This clone was detected once. The V and J genes are TRBV27 and TRBJ1-2, with D uncertain. This CDR3 is 15 amino acids long. V was clipped by 3 bases and J by 2 bases, with 13 bases between them. CDR1 and CDR2 from the germline V gene are MNHEY and SMNVEV (reference sequence). The CDR3, as DNA: TGTGCCAGCAGTTTGACGGACCCCGCCAACTATGGCTACACCTTC. Amino acid sequence: CASSLTDPANYGYTF.

This chain joins TRBV6-1 and TRBJ1-5; D is undetermined. The CDR3 is 16 amino acids. Germline CDR1 and CDR2: MNHNS and SASEGT. Between the trimmed V and J ends, which lost 2 bases and 7 bases, there was a span of 18 bases. The CDR3 here is CASSEFYGQPQQPQHF. The CDR3 bases are TGTGCCAGCAGTGAATTTTACGGGCAGCCCCAACAGCCCCAGCATTTT.

The V and J genes are TRBV7-9 and TRBJ2-4, with D maybe TRBD2 (5 bases). Germline assignment: CDR1 SEHNR and CDR2 FQNEAQ (reference sequence). This CDR3 spans 16 amino acids. V dropped 5 bases and J dropped 0 bases, with 14 bases sitting between them. The chain's CDR3 is CASSRLRGLAKNIQYF. CDR3 coding DNA: TGTGCCAGCAGCCGACTAAGAGGCCTAGCCAAAAACATTCAGTACTTC.

V and J are TRBV6-5 and TRBJ1-2; TRBD1 is a possible D gene (6 bases). Germline assignment: CDR1 MNHEY and CDR2 SVGAGI. This CDR3 comprises 13 residues. V was clipped by 0 bases and J by 5 bases, with 7 bases between them. The CDR3 nucleotides are TGTGCCAGCAGTTACTCCACAGGGTATGGCTACACCTTC. Amino acids: CASSYSTGYGYTF.

This clone was counted once. The chain combines TRBV14 with TRBJ1-1; 7 positions match TRBD1. The V segment lost 4 bases and the J segment 5 bases; nucleotides outside the gene matches: 7. Per the germline V gene, CDR1 is SGHDN and CDR2 is FVKESK. The length of the CDR3 is 14 residues. This CDR3 reads CASSLDRVYTEAFF. The CDR3 DNA follows: TGTGCCAGCAGCCTCGACAGGGTTTATACTGAAGCTTTCTTT.

This chain connects TRBV27 to TRBJ2-7, with 11 bases lining up with TRBD2. The germline V gene has CDR1 MNHEY and CDR2 SMNVEV (reference sequence). V gave up 4 bases and J gave up 2 bases; unmatched junction bases: 4. This CDR3 contains 15 residues. The CDR3 coding sequence is TGTGCCAGCAGTTCCCCGACTAGCGGGGCCTACGAGCAGTACTTC. This sequence encodes CASSSPTSGAYEQYF.

The chain is built from TRBV19 and TRBJ1-2, with TRBD1 as a possible D gene (5 bases). Looked up from germline, CDR1 is LNHDA and CDR2 is SQIVND (reference sequence). Trimming took off 7 bases at V and 4 bases at J, with 16 bases between the two ends. This CDR3 spans 14 amino acids. CDR3 nucleotide sequence: TGTGCCAGTACTCGGCAGGGAAACCTCTATGGCTACACCTTC. Its protein is CASTRQGNLYGYTF.

This clone turned up a few times. This rearrangement joins TRBV2 to TRBJ2-2; D unresolved. Germline V gene data show CDR1 as SNHLY and CDR2 as FYNNEI. The CDR3 contains 17 residues. Deletions cut 3 bases from V and 2 bases from J, with 16 bases between. The CDR3 nucleotides are TGTGCCAGCAGTGAGCGAAACCCTACTTTAAACACCGGGGAGCTGTTTTTT. This translates into CASSERNPTLNTGELFF.

A remark on this clone: The junction shows a germline mismatch at one end, possibly a read error. The chain carries TRBV6-1 and TRBJ1-5; D unclear. Germline V lookup: CDR1 MNHNS, CDR2 SASEGT. The CDR3 is 17 amino acids. In DNA, the CDR3 is TGTGCCACCAGTGATGACACTGCGCCTTATAGCAATCAGCCCCAGCATTTT. It encodes CATSDDTAPYSNQPQHF.

The rearrangement uses TRBV29-1 and TRBJ1-2; D uncertain. CDR3 length: 16 amino acids. Per germline, CDR1 SQVTM and CDR2 ANQGSEA. The ends were cut back, 5 bases at V and 2 bases at J, with 21 bases in the middle. Here the CDR3 DNA reads TGCAGCGTTAGGCAGAGTTCGGCCGCGAAGAACTATGGCTACACCTTC. It codes for CSVRQSSAAKNYGYTF.

Here the CDR3 DNA reads TGCGCCAGCAGCCCCGGGACAGGGATGGTTGACACTGAAGCTTTCTTT. It yields the protein CASSPGTGMVDTEAFF. The chain employs TRBV5-1 and TRBJ1-1; TRBD1 matches at 9 bases. The CDR3 sequence is 16 residues long. Germline V CDR1 and CDR2: SGHRS, YFSETQ. Trimming at V came to 4 bases and at J to 3 bases, leaving 10 bases not matched to a gene.

This clone was recorded once. The chain links TRBV27 to TRBJ1-5; the match to TRBD1 covers 7 bases. The V gene end was trimmed by 0 bases and the J gene end by 11 bases; junction bases not matched to a gene: 7. This CDR3 contains 14 residues. CDR1 is MNHEY and CDR2 is SMNVEV in the germline V gene (reference sequence). This CDR3 is CASSLSQGGSAQHF. The CDR3, as DNA: TGTGCCAGCAGTTTATCGCAGGGGGGATCAGCCCAGCATTTT.

V gene TRBV7-9 combines with J gene TRBJ2-7, with TRBD1 matching 10 bases. The germline CDR1 and CDR2 sequences are SEHNR and FQNEAQ (reference sequence). The CDR3 loop spans 16 amino acids. V was clipped by 5 bases and J by 4 bases; unmatched bases: 11. CDR3 DNA: TGTGCCAGCAGCCCATATGCCGGGACAGGGGCGTACGAGCAGTACTTC. This sequence encodes CASSPYAGTGAYEQYF.